Listed below are T cell receptor beta chains from one sample, sequenced in a study of PD-L1 blockade in urothelial cancer. Assay: immunoSEQ multiplex PCR; the TCRdb copy retains only in-frame clones and omits some. Among tens of thousands of clones listed, about nine tenths were seen once. The specimen comprised PBMCs, sampled around atezolizumab (anti-PD-L1) treatment. These receptors were taken from an older woman with urothelial cancer. The CDR3 runs from the conserved cysteine through the conserved F or W. A D gene is named only where the DNA matches it firmly. Size is stated for part of the rows, as once, few or many counts, or as a class when the clone is expanded.

TRBJ2-3 TRBD1 NA TRBV2 TGTGCCAGAACAGGGGCGAACACAGATACGCAGTATTTT CARTGANTDTQYF
TRBJ2-1 TRBD2 NA TRBV5-1 TGCGCCAGCAGCTTAGCGGGAGTTTCCTACAATGAGCAGTTCTTC CASSLAGVSYNEQFF
TRBJ2-2 NA NA TRBV28 TGTGCCAGCAGCTTCGGCGGGGTCGCCCCCGGGGAGCTGTTTTTT CASSFGGVAPGELFF
TRBJ1-5 NA once TRBV5-6 TGTGCCAGCAGCTTGGGTCCAGGTTATAGCAATCAGCCCCAGCATTTT CASSLGPGYSNQPQHF
TRBJ2-1 TRBD2 NA TRBV6-6 TGTGCCAGCAGAGCGGGGGGGCCGAGTGAGCAGTTCTTC CASRAGGPSEQFF
TRBJ2-3 TRBD2 once TRBV18 TGTGCCAGCTCACCAAGTCATCAGCGGGGGGGGATGAAAGCTAGCACAGATACGCAGTATTTT CASSPSHQRGGMKASTDTQYF
TRBJ2-7 TRBD1 NA TRBV5-1 TGCGCCAGCAGCCCGACCCCCGGGACAGCAACCTACGAGCAGTACTTC CASSPTPGTATYEQYF
TRBJ2-1 TRBD2 NA TRBV7-3 TGTGCCAGCAGCTTAGGTAGCGGGGGATCTTACAATGAGCAGTTCTTC CASSLGSGGSYNEQFF
TRBJ2-3 NA NA TRBV28 TGTGCCAGCAGCCCTCACGGGATACGCACAGATACGCAGTATTTT CASSPHGIRTDTQYF
TRBJ2-2 NA NA TRBV4-1 TGCGCCAGCAGCCAAGATAGGAGGCAGGCGAACACCGGGGAGCTGTTTTTT CASSQDRRQANTGELFF
TRBJ2-3 NA NA TRBV18 TGTGCCTGCAGGGCCTCCGGCGCGGATACGCAGTATTTT CACRASGADTQYF
TRBJ2-2 NA NA TRBV19 TGTGCCAGTAGTATAGCGGGTTCCGGGGAGCTGTTTTTT CASSIAGSGELFF
TRBJ1-5 TRBD1 NA TRBV29-1 TGCAGCGTTGCACAGGGGTACAATCAGCCCCAGCATTTT CSVAQGYNQPQHF
TRBJ2-5 NA NA TRBV6-1 TGTGCCAGCAGTTTTAGCGCGGGACTCAAAGAGACCCAGTACTTC CASSFSAGLKETQYF
TRBJ1-2 TRBD1 few TRBV18 TGTGCCAGCTCACCCGGACAGGGTGGCTATGGCTACACCTTC CASSPGQGGYGYTF
TRBJ1-1 NA few TRBV5-6 TGTGCCAGCAGCTTGGCTCGGACCAGGGATGCTTTCTTT CASSLARTRDAFF
TRBJ2-1 NA NA TRBV2 TGTGCCAGCAAGCAGGGCACGCACAATGAGCAGTTCTTC CASKQGTHNEQFF
TRBJ2-2 TRBD2 once TRBV4-1 TGCGCCAGCAGCCAGCCCGGACTAGCGGGAGGGCGGACCGGGGAGCTGTTTTTT CASSQPGLAGGRTGELFF
TRBJ1-4 NA NA TRBV5-1 TGCGCCAGCAGCATCGACACCGGAGGGGAAAAACTGTTTTTT CASSIDTGGEKLFF
TRBJ2-1 NA NA TRBV27 TGTGCCAGCAGTTTTCAAAGCGGGTCCTACAATGAGCAGTTCTTC CASSFQSGSYNEQFF
TRBJ1-1 TRBD1 NA TRBV9 TGTGCCAGCAGCCCTAGGACAGGGATGAACACTGAAGCTTTCTTT CASSPRTGMNTEAFF
TRBJ2-7 TRBD1 once TRBV6-6 TGTGCCAGCAGTTACTCGGACAGGCTCTACGAGCAGTACTTC CASSYSDRLYEQYF
TRBJ2-2 TRBD2 NA TRBV9 TGTGCCAGCAGCGTAGCTGGGACTAGCGGGAGGCCTAACACCGGGGAGCTGTTTTTT CASSVAGTSGRPNTGELFF
TRBJ1-4 TRBD1 NA TRBV29-1 TGCAGCGTCAGACCGGGACAGGGAATAGCGAATGAAAAACTGTTTTTT CSVRPGQGIANEKLFF
TRBJ2-7 TRBD2 once TRBV7-9 TGTGCCAGCAGCCACAGGACTAGCGGGAGGTACGAGCAGTACTTC CASSHRTSGRYEQYF
TRBJ1-2 NA NA TRBV28 TGTGCCAGCAGTTTAAGAGATGGCTACACCTTC CASSLRDGYTF
TRBJ2-5 NA few TRBV30 TGTGCCTGGGGGGCTCTAAAAGAGACCCAGTACTTC CAWGALKETQYF
TRBJ2-4 NA NA TRBV6-1 TGTGCCAGCAGTGTCTCGAGCCCGGCGGTAGCCAAAAACATTCAGTACTTC CASSVSSPAVAKNIQYF
TRBJ1-2 NA NA TRBV19 TGTGCCAGTAGTATAGGGAATAGCTACGGCTATGGCTACACCTTC CASSIGNSYGYGYTF
TRBJ2-1 TRBD2 NA TRBV30 TGTGCCTGGACTCGGGGACTAGCGGGATTTGATGAGCAGTTCTTC CAWTRGLAGFDEQFF
TRBJ1-1 TRBD1 NA TRBV19 TGTGCCAGTAGTGCGCAGGGGGCGCGTTTTGTCGGGAACACTGAAGCTTTCTTT CASSAQGARFVGNTEAFF
TRBJ2-7 TRBD2 NA TRBV28 TGTGCCAGCAGTTCTCCGTGGGGACTAGCGGGAGTAGTTGCCTACGAGCAGTACTTC CASSSPWGLAGVVAYEQYF
TRBJ2-7 TRBD1 NA TRBV2 TGTGCCAGCAGTACGAGCCCTAGGACAGGGCACCGCTACGAGCAGTACTTC CASSTSPRTGHRYEQYF